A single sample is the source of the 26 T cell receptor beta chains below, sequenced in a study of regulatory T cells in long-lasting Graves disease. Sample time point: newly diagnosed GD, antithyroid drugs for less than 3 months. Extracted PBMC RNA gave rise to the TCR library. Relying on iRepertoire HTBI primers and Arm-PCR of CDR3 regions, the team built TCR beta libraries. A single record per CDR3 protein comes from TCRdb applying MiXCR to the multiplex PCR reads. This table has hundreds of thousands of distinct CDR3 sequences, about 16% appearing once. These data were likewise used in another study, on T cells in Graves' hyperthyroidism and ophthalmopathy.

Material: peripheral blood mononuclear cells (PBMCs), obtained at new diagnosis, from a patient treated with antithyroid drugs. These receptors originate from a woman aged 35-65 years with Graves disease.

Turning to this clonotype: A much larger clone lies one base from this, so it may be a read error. The CDR3 loop is CASRTGQGNTGELFF. The DNA for the CDR3 is TGTGCCAGCAGAACGGGACAGGGGAACACCGGGGAGCTGTTTTTT. The rearrangement links TRBV6-2 or TRBV6-3 to TRBJ2-2; 9 bases line up with TRBD1. This CDR3 is built from 15 residues. Germline V gene sequence: CDR1 MNHEY, CDR2 SVGEGT. V shed 6 bases and J 1 base; nucleotides not matched to a gene: 3.

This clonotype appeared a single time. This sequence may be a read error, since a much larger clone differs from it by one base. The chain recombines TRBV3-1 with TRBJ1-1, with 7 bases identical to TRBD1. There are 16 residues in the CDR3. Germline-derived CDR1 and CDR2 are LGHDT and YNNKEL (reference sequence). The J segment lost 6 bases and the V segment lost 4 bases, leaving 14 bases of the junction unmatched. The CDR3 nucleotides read TGTGCCAGCAGCCCAGACAGGGTTAGGACAAGCGCTGAAGCTTTCTTT. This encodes CASSPDRVRTSAEAFF.

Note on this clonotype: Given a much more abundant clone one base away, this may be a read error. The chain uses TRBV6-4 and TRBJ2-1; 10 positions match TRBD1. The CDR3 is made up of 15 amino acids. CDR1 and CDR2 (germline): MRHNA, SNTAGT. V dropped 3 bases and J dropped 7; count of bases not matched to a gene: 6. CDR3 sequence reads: CASSEKRQGANEQFF. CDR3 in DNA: TGTGCCAGCAGTGAGAAAAGACAGGGGGCGAATGAGCAGTTCTTC.

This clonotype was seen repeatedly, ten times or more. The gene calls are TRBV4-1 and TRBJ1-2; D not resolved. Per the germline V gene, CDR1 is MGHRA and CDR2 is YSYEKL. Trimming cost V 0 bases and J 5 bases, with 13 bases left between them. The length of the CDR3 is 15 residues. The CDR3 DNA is TGCGCCAGCAGCCAAGATGAGTACGGGGTATATGGCTACACCTTC. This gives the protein CASSQDEYGVYGYTF.

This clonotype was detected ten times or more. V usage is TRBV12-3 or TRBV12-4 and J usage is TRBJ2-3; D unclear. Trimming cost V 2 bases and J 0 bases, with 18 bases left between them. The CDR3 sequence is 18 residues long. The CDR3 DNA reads TGTGCCAGCAGTTTAATATCTTTTCTAGGTCCTAGCACAGATACGCAGTATTTT. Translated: CASSLISFLGPSTDTQYF.

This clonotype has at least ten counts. CDR3 sequence reads: CASSSVGSTGEKLFF. The DNA of the CDR3 is TGTGCCAGCAGTTCCGTCGGGTCGACTGGTGAAAAACTGTTTTTT. The genes are TRBV28 and TRBJ1-4; D is uncertain. The CDR3 is made up of 15 amino acids. V was shortened by 4 bases and J by 7 bases, with 16 bases between the two germline ends. Germline CDR1 is MDHEN and CDR2 is SYDVKM.

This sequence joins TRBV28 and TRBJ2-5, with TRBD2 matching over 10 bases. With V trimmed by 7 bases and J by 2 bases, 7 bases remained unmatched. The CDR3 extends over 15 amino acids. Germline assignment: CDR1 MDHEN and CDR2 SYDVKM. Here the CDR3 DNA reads TGTGCCAGCACGGGGGCTAGCGGGGGTCAAGAGACCCAGTACTTC. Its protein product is CASTGASGGQETQYF. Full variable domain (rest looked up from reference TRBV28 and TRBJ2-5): DVKVTQSSRYLVKRTGEKVFLECVQDMDHENMFWYRQDPGLGLRLIYFSYDVKMKEKGDIPEGYSVSREKKERFSLILESASTNQTSMYLCASTGASGGQETQYFGPGTRLLVL.

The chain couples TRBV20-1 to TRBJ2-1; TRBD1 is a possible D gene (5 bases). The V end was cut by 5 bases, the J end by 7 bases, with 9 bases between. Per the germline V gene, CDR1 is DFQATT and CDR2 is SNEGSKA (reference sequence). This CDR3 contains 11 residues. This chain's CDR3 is CSAFGANEQFF. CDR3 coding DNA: TGCAGTGCTTTTGGGGCTAATGAGCAGTTCTTC.

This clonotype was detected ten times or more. The CDR3 DNA reads as TGTGCCAGCAGTTATGAGGGGGGCGCAGCTTTCTTT. Translating gives CASSYEGGAAFF. V gene TRBV28 combines with J gene TRBJ1-1; D perhaps matches TRBD1 (6 bases). Trimming removed 4 bases from V and 10 bases from J, with 13 bases in between. The CDR3 totals 12 residues. CDR1 MDHEN and CDR2 SYDVKM come from the germline V gene.

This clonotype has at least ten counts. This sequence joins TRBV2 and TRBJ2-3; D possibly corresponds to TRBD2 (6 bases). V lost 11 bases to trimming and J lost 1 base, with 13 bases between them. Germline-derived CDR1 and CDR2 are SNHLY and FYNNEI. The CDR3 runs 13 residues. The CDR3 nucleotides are TGTGCCCCTAAGGGACTCGGCACAGATACGCAGTATTTT. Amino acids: CAPKGLGTDTQYF.

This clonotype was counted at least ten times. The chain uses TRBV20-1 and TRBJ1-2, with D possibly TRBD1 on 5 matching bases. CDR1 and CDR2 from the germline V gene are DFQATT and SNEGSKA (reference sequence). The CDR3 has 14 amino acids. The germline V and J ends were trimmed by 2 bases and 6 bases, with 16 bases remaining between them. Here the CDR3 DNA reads TGCAGTGCTAGACCCCGCGACAGACGGAATGGCTACACCTTC. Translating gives CSARPRDRRNGYTF.

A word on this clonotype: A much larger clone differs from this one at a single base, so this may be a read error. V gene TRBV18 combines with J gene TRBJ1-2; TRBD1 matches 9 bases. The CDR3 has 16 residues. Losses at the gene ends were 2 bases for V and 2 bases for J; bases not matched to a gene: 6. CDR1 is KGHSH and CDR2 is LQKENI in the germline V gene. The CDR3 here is CASSPSTGGGNYGYTF. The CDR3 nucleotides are TGTGCCAGCTCACCATCCACAGGGGGCGGAAACTATGGCTACACCTTC.

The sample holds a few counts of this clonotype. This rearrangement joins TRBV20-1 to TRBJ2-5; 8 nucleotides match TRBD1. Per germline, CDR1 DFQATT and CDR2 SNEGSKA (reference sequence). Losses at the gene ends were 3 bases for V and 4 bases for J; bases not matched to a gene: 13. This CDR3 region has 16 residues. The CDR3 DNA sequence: TGCAGTGCTAGCCTGTATGAGACAGGGGTCGGAGAGACCCAGTACTTC. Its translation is CSASLYETGVGETQYF.

CDR3 protein: CASSIPGGWHEQFF. CDR3 bases: TGTGCCAGTAGTATCCCAGGGGGCTGGCATGAGCAGTTCTTC. The rearrangement links TRBV19 to TRBJ2-1; 8 positions match TRBD1. V lost 3 bases to trimming and J lost 8 bases; unmatched junction nucleotides: 6. The CDR3 loop spans 14 amino acids. CDR1 and CDR2 from the germline V gene are LNHDA and SQIVND (reference sequence).

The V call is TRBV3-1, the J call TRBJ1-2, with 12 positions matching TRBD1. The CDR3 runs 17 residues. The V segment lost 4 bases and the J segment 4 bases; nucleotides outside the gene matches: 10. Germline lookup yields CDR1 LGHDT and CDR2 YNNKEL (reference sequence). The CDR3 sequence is CASSRNEGQGAIYGYTF. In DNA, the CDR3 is TGTGCCAGCAGCCGGAATGAGGGACAGGGGGCGATCTATGGCTACACCTTC. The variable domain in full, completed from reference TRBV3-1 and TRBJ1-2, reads DTAVSQTPKYLVTQMGNDKSIKCEQNLGHDTMYWYKQDSKKFLKIMFSYNNKELIINETVPNRFSPKSPDKAHLNLHINSLELGDSAVYFCASSRNEGQGAIYGYTFGSGTRLTVV.

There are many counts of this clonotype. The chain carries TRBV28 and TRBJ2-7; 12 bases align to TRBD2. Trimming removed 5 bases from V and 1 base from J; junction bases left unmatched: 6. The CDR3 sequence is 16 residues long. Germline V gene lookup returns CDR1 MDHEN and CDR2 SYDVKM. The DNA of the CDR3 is TGTGCCAGCAGTCCAGTACTAGCGGGGGGTTCCTACGAGCAGTACTTC. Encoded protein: CASSPVLAGGSYEQYF.

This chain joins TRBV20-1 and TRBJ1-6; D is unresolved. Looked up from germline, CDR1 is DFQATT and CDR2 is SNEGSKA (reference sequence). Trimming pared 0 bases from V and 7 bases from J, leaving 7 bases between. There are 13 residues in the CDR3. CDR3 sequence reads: CSARDLPNSPLHF. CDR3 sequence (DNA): TGCAGTGCTAGAGATCTCCCAAATTCACCCCTCCACTTT.

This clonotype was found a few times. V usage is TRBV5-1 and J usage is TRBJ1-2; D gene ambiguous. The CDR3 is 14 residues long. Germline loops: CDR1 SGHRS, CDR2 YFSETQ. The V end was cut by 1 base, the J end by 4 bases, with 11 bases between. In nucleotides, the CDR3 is TGCGCCAGCAGCTTGTCACTTGCCAGCTATGGCTACACCTTC. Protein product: CASSLSLASYGYTF.

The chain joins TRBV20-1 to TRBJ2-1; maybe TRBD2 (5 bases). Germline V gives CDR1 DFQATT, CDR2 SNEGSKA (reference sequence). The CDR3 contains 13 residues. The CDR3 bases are TGCGGTGTTCATCCTGGACTTTTGAATGAGCAGTTCTTC. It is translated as CGVHPGLLNEQFF.

CDR3 amino acids: CASSQVTGIAPEQFF. CDR3 nucleotide sequence: TGTGCCAGCAGCCAAGTGACCGGGATTGCTCCTGAGCAGTTCTTC. V is TRBV14 and J is TRBJ2-1, with D perhaps TRBD2 (5 bases). Trimming stripped 1 base from V and 9 bases from J, with 16 bases between. The CDR3 covers 15 residues. Germline CDR1 reads SGHDN; CDR2 reads FVKESK.

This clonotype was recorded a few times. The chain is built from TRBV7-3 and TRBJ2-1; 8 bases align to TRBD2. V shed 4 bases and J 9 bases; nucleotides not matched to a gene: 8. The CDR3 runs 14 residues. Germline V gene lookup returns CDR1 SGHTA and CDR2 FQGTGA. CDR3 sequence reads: CASSSTGGVGEQFF. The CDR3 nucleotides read TGTGCCAGCAGCTCGACCGGGGGGGTTGGTGAGCAGTTCTTC.

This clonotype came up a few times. The CDR3 sequence is CASSATGMKTQYF. The CDR3 DNA reads TGTGCCAGCAGTGCGACAGGGATGAAGACCCAGTACTTC. This chain joins TRBV6-1 and TRBJ2-5, with 7 nucleotides matching TRBD1. Germline CDR1 MNHNS, CDR2 SASEGT. Trimming removed 4 bases from V and 6 bases from J; junction bases left unmatched: 5. CDR3 length: 13 residues.

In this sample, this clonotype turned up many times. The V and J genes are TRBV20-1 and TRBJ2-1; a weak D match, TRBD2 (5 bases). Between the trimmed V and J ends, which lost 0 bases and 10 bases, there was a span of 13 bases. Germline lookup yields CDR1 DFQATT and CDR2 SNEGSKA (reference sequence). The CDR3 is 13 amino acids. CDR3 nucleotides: TGCAGTGCTAGAGACGGGGAGCGGAGAGAGCAGTTCTTC. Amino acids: CSARDGERREQFF.

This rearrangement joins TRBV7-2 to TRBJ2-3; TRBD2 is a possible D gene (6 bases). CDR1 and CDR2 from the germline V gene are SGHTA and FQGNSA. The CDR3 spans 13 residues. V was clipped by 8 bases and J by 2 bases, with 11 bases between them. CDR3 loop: CASGRRATDTQYF. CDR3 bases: TGTGCCAGCGGCCGGAGGGCCACAGATACGCAGTATTTT.

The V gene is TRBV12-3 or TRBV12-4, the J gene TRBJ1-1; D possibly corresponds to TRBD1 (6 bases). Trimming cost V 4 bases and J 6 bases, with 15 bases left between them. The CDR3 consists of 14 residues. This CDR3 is CASSSTRQVPEAFF. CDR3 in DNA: TGTGCCAGCAGTTCCACCCGACAGGTCCCTGAAGCTTTCTTT.

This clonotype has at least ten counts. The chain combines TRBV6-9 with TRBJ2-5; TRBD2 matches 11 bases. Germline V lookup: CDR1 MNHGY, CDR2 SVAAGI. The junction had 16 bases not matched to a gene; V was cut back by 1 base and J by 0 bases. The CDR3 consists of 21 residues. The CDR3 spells CASSYYPKPRASGGYQETQYF. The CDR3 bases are TGTGCCAGCAGTTATTACCCCAAGCCCCGAGCTAGCGGGGGGTACCAAGAGACCCAGTACTTC.